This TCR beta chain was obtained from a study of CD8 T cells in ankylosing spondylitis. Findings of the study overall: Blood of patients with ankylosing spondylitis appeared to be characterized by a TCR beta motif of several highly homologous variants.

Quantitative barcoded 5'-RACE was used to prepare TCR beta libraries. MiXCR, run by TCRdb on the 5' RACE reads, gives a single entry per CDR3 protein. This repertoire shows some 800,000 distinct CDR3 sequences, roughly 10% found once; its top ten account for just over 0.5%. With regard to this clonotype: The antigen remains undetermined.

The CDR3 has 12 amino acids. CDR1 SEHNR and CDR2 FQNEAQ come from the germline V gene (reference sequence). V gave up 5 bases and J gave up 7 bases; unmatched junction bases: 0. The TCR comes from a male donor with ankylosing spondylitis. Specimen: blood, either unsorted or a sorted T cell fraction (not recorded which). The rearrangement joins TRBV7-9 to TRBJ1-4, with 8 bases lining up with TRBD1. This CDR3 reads CASSGQGEKLFF. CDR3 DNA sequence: TGTGCCAGCAGCGGACAGGGTGAAAAACTGTTTTTT.